The 10 T cell receptor beta chains in this list originate from one sample, sequenced in a study of T cell responses to AZD1222 COVID-19 vaccine. Data came from immunoSEQ multiplex PCR; TCRdb stores just in-frame clones and leaves some out. The profile shows 80,000 or so clones, roughly 88% of them singletons. This specimen was peripheral blood, taken 28 days after the second AZD1222 dose. The receptors come from an adult who received the AZD1222 COVID-19 vaccine.

The genes are TRBV7-2 and TRBJ2-1; 11 bases match TRBD2. V was pared by 2 bases and J by 13 bases, with 10 bases of the junction left unmatched. This CDR3 has 15 amino acids. Looked up from germline, CDR1 is SGHTA and CDR2 is FQGNSA. The CDR3 spells CASSLFVSGGAIQFF. The CDR3 DNA reads as TGTGCCAGCAGCTTATTTGTTAGCGGGGGGGCCATTCAGTTCTTC.

The chain employs TRBV6-5 and TRBJ1-2; D remains ambiguous. Trimming pared 2 bases from V and 2 bases from J, leaving 6 bases between. Germline CDR1 is MNHEY and CDR2 is SVGAGI. CDR3 length: 13 residues. CDR3 bases: TGTGCCAGCAGTTACGCAGGCAACTATGGCTACACCTTC. This sequence encodes CASSYAGNYGYTF.

This clone was detected once. The V gene is TRBV3-1 (or the pseudogene TRBV3-2), the J gene TRBJ1-1; 8 bases are shared with TRBD1. V was clipped by 6 bases and J by 1 base; unmatched bases: 4. Germline values: CDR1 LGHDT, CDR2 YNNKEL (reference sequence). This CDR3 spans 14 amino acids. The CDR3 DNA reads TGTGCCAGCAGTATACAGGGGGGGAACACTGAAGCTTTCTTT. Its protein is CASSIQGGNTEAFF.

This clone occurred once. The chain employs TRBV12-5 and TRBJ2-1; maybe TRBD1 (6 bases). CDR3 length equals 16 residues. V lost 6 bases and J lost 7, with 22 bases in between. CDR1 is LGHNT and CDR2 is FRNRAP in the germline V gene. The CDR3 loop reads CASGPGTTGGWNEQFF. As DNA, the CDR3 is TGTGCTAGTGGGCCCGGGACAACGGGTGGTTGGAATGAGCAGTTCTTC.

CDR3 sequence (DNA): TGTGCCAGCAGTTACTCTTCAGGGCTCAATCAGCCCCAGCATTTT. Amino acids: CASSYSSGLNQPQHF. The rearrangement uses TRBV6-5 and TRBJ1-5, with D perhaps matching TRBD1 (5 bases). V gave up 0 bases and J gave up 3 bases, with 9 bases separating them. CDR1 and CDR2 (germline): MNHEY, SVGAGI. This CDR3 spans 15 amino acids.

V usage is TRBV3-1 (or the pseudogene TRBV3-2) and J usage is TRBJ1-5; D is undetermined. The CDR3 totals 13 residues. Deletions cut 0 bases from V and 7 bases from J, with 7 bases between. The V gene's germline CDR1 is LGHDT and CDR2 YNNKEL (reference sequence). In DNA form, the CDR3 reads TGTGCCAGCAGCCAAGATATCCGACAGCCCCAGCATTTT. Translated, it gives CASSQDIRQPQHF.

The chain employs TRBV28 and TRBJ1-2, with TRBD1 as a possible D gene (5 bases). The CDR3 is 22 amino acids. Trimming took 2 bases from V and 0 from J, leaving 31 bases between them. CDR1 is MDHEN and CDR2 is SYDVKM in the germline V gene. The CDR3 reads CASSLLLGREGGAAEANYGYTF. Written as DNA, the CDR3 is TGTGCCAGCAGTTTACTCTTAGGCAGGGAGGGTGGAGCGGCCGAGGCTAACTATGGCTACACCTTC.

This clone has just one count. The chain has TRBV11-3 and TRBJ2-2; D is unclear. The CDR3 has 15 residues. Germline lookup yields CDR1 SGHNT and CDR2 YENEEA. V dropped 4 bases and J dropped 6 bases, with 15 bases sitting between them. The CDR3 DNA sequence: TGTGCCAGCAGCTCCGGCCCTGTCTCCTCCGGGGAGCTGTTTTTT. Translation: CASSSGPVSSGELFF.

This chain uses TRBV21-1 with TRBJ1-6; the D call TRBD1 from the table was never checked on the DNA. TRBV21-1 is a pseudogene locus. The CDR3 runs to 16 residues. This chain's CDR3 is CASSILDRGRNSPLHF. The CDR3 DNA reads TGTGCCAGCAGCATTTTAGACAGGGGGAGAAATTCACCCCTCCACTTT.

The chain uses TRBV28 and TRBJ1-2; D is unresolved. This CDR3 has 14 amino acids. The V gene's germline CDR1 is MDHEN and CDR2 SYDVKM. V was pared by 5 bases and J by 0 bases, with 10 bases between. The CDR3 loop reads CASSLPDTNYGYTF. As DNA, the CDR3 is TGTGCCAGCAGTCTCCCCGATACTAACTATGGCTACACCTTC.